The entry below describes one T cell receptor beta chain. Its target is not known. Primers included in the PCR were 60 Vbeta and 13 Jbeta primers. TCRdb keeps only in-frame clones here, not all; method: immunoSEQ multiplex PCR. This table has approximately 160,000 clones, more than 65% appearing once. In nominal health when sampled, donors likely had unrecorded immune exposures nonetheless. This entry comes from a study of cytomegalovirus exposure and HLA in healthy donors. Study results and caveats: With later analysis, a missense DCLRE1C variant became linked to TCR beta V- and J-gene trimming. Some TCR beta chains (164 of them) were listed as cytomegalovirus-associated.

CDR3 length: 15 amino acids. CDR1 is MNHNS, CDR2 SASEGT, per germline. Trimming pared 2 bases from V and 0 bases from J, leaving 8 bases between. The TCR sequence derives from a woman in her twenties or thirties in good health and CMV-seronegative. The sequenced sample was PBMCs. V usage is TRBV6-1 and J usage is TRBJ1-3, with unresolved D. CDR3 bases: TGTGCCAGCAGTGAAATGTCAGGCTCTGGAAACACCATATATTTT. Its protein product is CASSEMSGSGNTIYF.